The rows below give T cell receptor beta chains drawn from one sample of a study of T cells in Graves' hyperthyroidism and ophthalmopathy. One entry per CDR3 protein results from TCRdb running MiXCR on the multiplex PCR reads. The data show more than 600,000 distinct CDR3 sequences, about 16% seen once. The sequenced material came from blood. All receptors come from a young man with Graves' hyperthyroidism. Each CDR3 is given with its conserved first and last residue. The order of the fields is D gene, J gene, clone size, V gene, CDR3 DNA, CDR3 protein. A D gene is named only where the DNA matches it firmly. Rows may omit the clone size; those that give it use once, few, many or a size class.

- | TRBJ2-3 | few | TRBV29-1 | TGCAGCGTTGAGATGCCAGATACGCAGTATTTT | CSVEMPDTQYF
TRBD2 | TRBJ2-7 | few | TRBV4-3 | TGCGCCAGCAGCCAAGACGGCGAGCGGGGTTCCTACGAGCAGTACTTC | CASSQDGERGSYEQYF
TRBD1 | TRBJ2-3 | - | TRBV6-6 | TGTGCCAGCAGTTACTCCGGGACAGGGCAAGATACGCAGTATTTT | CASSYSGTGQDTQYF
- | TRBJ2-3 | few | TRBV11-2 | TGTGCCAGCAGCTTGCCTCTCCTTGGAGATACGCAGTATTTT | CASSLPLLGDTQYF
TRBD2 | TRBJ2-5 | many | TRBV2 | TGTGCTTGGACGGGGGGACTAGGAGAGACCCAGTACTTC | CAWTGGLGETQYF
TRBD2 | TRBJ2-7 | few | TRBV28 | TGTGCCAGCAGCCCCGGGGGGGCAGCTGGCGAGCAGTACTTC | CASSPGGAAGEQYF
- | TRBJ2-3 | many | TRBV2 | TGTGCCAGCAGTGTCGGACGTAGCACAGATACGCAGTATTTT | CASSVGRSTDTQYF
TRBD2 | TRBJ2-7 | few | TRBV27 | TGTGCCAGCAGTCTAGATACTAGCGGGAGAACCCACTACGAGCAGTACTTC | CASSLDTSGRTHYEQYF
- | TRBJ1-5 | few | TRBV14 | TGTGCCAGCAGACTGCGGACAAGTCAGCCCCAGCATTTT | CASRLRTSQPQHF
TRBD2 | TRBJ2-7 | - | TRBV5-1 | TGCGCCAGCAGCCTGGCCCCCAGCGGGAGCCCGTACGAGCAGTACTTC | CASSLAPSGSPYEQYF
- | TRBJ2-1 | few | TRBV6-2/TRBV6-3 | TGTGCCAGCATGGGCAGCTCCTACAATGAGCAGTTCTTC | CASMGSSYNEQFF
- | TRBJ1-5 | few | TRBV6-1 | TGTGCCAGCAGCCCGACAGGTTATCAGCCCCAGCATTTT | CASSPTGYQPQHF
- | TRBJ2-7 | many | TRBV10-3 | TGTGCCATCAGAAATCAGGGTAACGAGCAGTACTTC | CAIRNQGNEQYF
TRBD1 | TRBJ2-7 | many | TRBV10-3 | TGTGCCATCAGTTGGGGGACAGGGAACGACGAGCAGTACTTC | CAISWGTGNDEQYF
- | TRBJ2-3 | many | TRBV2 | TGTGCCAGCAGTGCCGGGTTCACAGATACGCAGTATTTT | CASSAGFTDTQYF
TRBD1 | TRBJ2-3 | - | TRBV7-8 | TGTGCCAGCAGCAGGGGACAGGGGAGAACAGATACGCAGTATTTT | CASSRGQGRTDTQYF
TRBD1 | TRBJ1-5 | - | TRBV2 | TGTGCCAGCAGGAGGGACAGTTCCAATCAGCCCCAGCATTTT | CASRRDSSNQPQHF
- | TRBJ1-5 | few | TRBV5-1 | TGCGCCAGCAGCTTGGAGGCCGACACGCCCCAGCATTTT | CASSLEADTPQHF
- | TRBJ2-1 | many | TRBV7-2 | TGTGCCAGCGGGCCGTTAGCGGATATTACCTACAATGAGCAGTTCTTC | CASGPLADITYNEQFF
TRBD1 | TRBJ1-1 | many | TRBV28 | TGTGCCAGCAGCCACCTCGGACAGGGGGGGAACACTGAAGCTTTCTTT | CASSHLGQGGNTEAFF
TRBD2 | TRBJ2-1 | few | TRBV7-3 | TGTGCCAGTAGTATGACTAGCGGGAGAGGTAATGAGCAGTTCTTC | CASSMTSGRGNEQFF
TRBD2 | TRBJ2-5 | few | TRBV9 | TGTGCCAGCAGCGTTTCGCAGCGGGAGTGGGAGACCCAGTACTTC | CASSVSQREWETQYF
TRBD1 | TRBJ2-5 | many | TRBV28 | TGTGCCAGCACCTCCTCTCCGGGACAGGGTGAGACCCAGTACTTC | CASTSSPGQGETQYF
TRBD1 | TRBJ1-2 | few | TRBV18 | TGTGCCAGCTCAGGGGAAGGGGGCATTGGCTATGGCTACACCTTC | CASSGEGGIGYGYTF
TRBD1 | TRBJ2-2 | few | TRBV28 | TGTGCCAGCAGCCCAAGACAGGGGCTCGACACCGGGGAGCTGTTTTTT | CASSPRQGLDTGELFF
- | TRBJ1-1 | many | TRBV28 | TGTGCCAGCAGTTCCATGCCTTCGGCTGAAGCTTTCTTT | CASSSMPSAEAFF
- | TRBJ2-3 | many | TRBV18 | TGTGCCAGCTCACCTACCCGGCCACAGAACACAGATACGCAGTATTTT | CASSPTRPQNTDTQYF
- | TRBJ1-2 | few | TRBV9 | TGTGCCAGCAGCTACGAGTTGGACTATGGCTACACCTTC | CASSYELDYGYTF
TRBD1 | TRBJ1-4 | - | TRBV20-1 | TGCAGTGCTACCCAGGGGGCTCGAGAGGAACTGTTTTTT | CSATQGAREELFF